One sample yielded the 26 T cell receptor beta chains listed below, sequenced in a study of CD8 T cells in ankylosing spondylitis. TCRdb reprocessed the 5' RACE reads via MiXCR and lists one record per CDR3 protein. The data show a few hundred thousand distinct CDR3 sequences, over 8.5% seen once. Sequenced: blood, either unsorted or a sorted T cell fraction (not recorded which). These receptors all stem from a male donor with ankylosing spondylitis or in good health (not recorded which).

This clonotype was detected ten times or more. The chain links TRBV5-1 to TRBJ2-3; 9 nucleotides align to TRBD2. After removal of 1 base from V and 1 base from J, the junction contained 1 base not matched to a gene. CDR1 is SGHRS, CDR2 YFSETQ, per germline. The CDR3 totals 15 residues. CDR3 residues: CASSLLAGGTDTQYF. The CDR3 DNA sequence: TGCGCCAGCAGCTTGTTAGCGGGGGGCACAGATACGCAGTATTTT.

This clonotype showed up many times. The chain is built from TRBV6-2 or TRBV6-3 and TRBJ1-5; 7 bases fit TRBD1. Per the germline V gene, CDR1 is MNHEY and CDR2 is SVGEGT. After removal of 6 bases from V and 1 base from J, the junction contained 3 bases not matched to a gene. The CDR3 spans 14 residues. As DNA, the CDR3 is TGTGCCAGCAGGCAGGGGGACAGCAATCAGCCCCAGCATTTT. This sequence encodes CASRQGDSNQPQHF.

This clonotype was seen a handful of times. The chain combines TRBV18 with TRBJ2-7; D possibly matches TRBD1 or TRBD2 (5 bases each). The CDR3 length is 13 residues. The V gene's germline CDR1 is KGHSH and CDR2 LQKENI. The ends were cut back, 5 bases at V and 5 bases at J, with 13 bases in the middle. The CDR3 nucleotides are TGTGCCAGCTCAGCCGGGGCATCGGACGAGCAGTACTTC. Encoded protein: CASSAGASDEQYF. Full variable domain (missing parts from reference TRBV18 and TRBJ2-7): NAGVMQNPRHLVRRRGQEARLRCSPMKGHSHVYWYRQLPEEGLKFMVYLQKENIIDESGMPKERFSAEFPKEGPSILRIQQVVRGDSAAYFCASSAGASDEQYFGPGTRLTVT.

This clonotype was detected many times. V gene TRBV5-1 combines with J gene TRBJ2-1; 7 nucleotides agree with TRBD1. CDR1 is SGHRS, CDR2 YFSETQ, per germline. This CDR3 has 13 residues. The J segment lost 7 bases and the V segment lost 4 bases, leaving 5 bases of the junction unmatched. CDR3 amino acids: CASSLGQINEQFF. The CDR3 nucleotides are TGCGCCAGCAGCCTGGGACAGATAAATGAGCAGTTCTTC.

This clonotype was seen a few times. The V gene is TRBV20-1, the J gene TRBJ2-7; TRBD2 might be the D (5 bases). CDR3 length equals 14 residues. In germline, CDR1 is DFQATT, CDR2 SNEGSKA (reference sequence). The V and J ends lost 5 bases and 4 bases respectively, with 18 bases between them. This CDR3 is CSASSRGEPYEQYF. The CDR3 region has the DNA TGCAGTGCTTCGAGTCGGGGAGAACCATACGAGCAGTACTTC.

At least ten counts were recorded for this clonotype. This chain links TRBV5-1 with TRBJ2-7; no clear D gene. The CDR3 contains 16 residues. From germline, CDR1 is SGHRS and CDR2 YFSETQ. The germline V and J ends were trimmed by 3 bases and 1 base, with 17 bases remaining between them. The CDR3 DNA follows: TGCGCCAGCAGCTCAAACCTCCGGGCGGTATCCTACGAGCAGTACTTC. It encodes CASSSNLRAVSYEQYF.

This clonotype was seen many times. Relative to the germline gene, one junction end is altered; a read error may explain this. V is TRBV12-3 or TRBV12-4 and J is TRBJ2-1; 10 bases align to TRBD2. The CDR3 spans 12 residues. Here the CDR3 reads CASSRTSGASYF. The CDR3 DNA is TGTGCCAGCAGCCGAACTAGCGGGGCTTCCTACTTC.

Ten or more counts support this clonotype. The rearrangement links TRBV20-1 to TRBJ1-1; 10 bases fit TRBD1. CDR3 length: 14 residues. The germline gives CDR1 DFQATT, CDR2 SNEGSKA (reference sequence). V was pared by 0 bases and J by 3 bases, with 1 base of the junction left unmatched. The CDR3 nucleotides read TGCAGTGCTAGAGACGGGACAGGGGACACTGAAGCTTTCTTT. This encodes CSARDGTGDTEAFF.

In this sample, this clonotype turned up many times. The rearrangement uses TRBV12-3 or TRBV12-4 and TRBJ2-1; 9 bases match TRBD2. Unmatched junction bases numbered 9, after V lost 3 bases and J lost 6 bases. The CDR3 is made up of 16 amino acids. The CDR3 DNA is TGTGCCAGCAGTTTCGATCGCGGGGGGGCCGGCAATGAGCAGTTCTTC. Its protein product is CASSFDRGGAGNEQFF.

CDR3: CASRKSLATGELFF. Here the CDR3 DNA reads TGTGCCAGCAGGAAATCCCTAGCTACTGGGGAGCTGTTTTTT. J is TRBJ2-2 and V is TRBV12-3 or TRBV12-4; possibly TRBD2 for D (5 bases). Trimming pared 6 bases from V and 8 bases from J, leaving 16 bases between. This CDR3 is 14 amino acids long.

This clonotype was observed many times. The gene calls are TRBV6-1 and TRBJ1-5; D gene unclear. Trimming stripped 0 bases from V and 6 bases from J, with 12 bases between. Germline V gives CDR1 MNHNS, CDR2 SASEGT. The length of the CDR3 is 15 residues. The CDR3 sequence is CASSEALPGGQPQHF. CDR3 sequence (DNA): TGTGCCAGCAGTGAAGCGCTTCCGGGCGGTCAGCCCCAGCATTTT.

This clonotype was observed many times. The V gene is TRBV15, the J gene TRBJ2-3; possibly TRBD2 for D (5 bases). Germline V gene data show CDR1 as LNHNV and CDR2 as YYDKDF (reference sequence). The CDR3 is 16 residues long. V lost 4 bases and J lost 4, with 18 bases in between. The CDR3 sequence: CATSIPGSGSADTQYF. CDR3 coding DNA: TGTGCCACCAGCATCCCGGGAAGTGGGTCAGCAGATACGCAGTATTTT.

The sample holds many counts of this clonotype. The chain joins TRBV20-1 to TRBJ2-1; no clear D gene. Germline CDR1 is DFQATT and CDR2 is SNEGSKA (reference sequence). The CDR3 runs 10 residues. Trimming cost V 1 base and J 8 bases, with 3 bases left between them. CDR3 nucleotides: TGCAGTGCTAGAGGATATGAGCAGTTCTTC. This codes for CSARGYEQFF.

This clonotype came up a few times. The V gene is TRBV29-1, the J gene TRBJ2-1, with 10 bases identical to TRBD1. Germline V lookup: CDR1 SQVTM, CDR2 ANQGSEA. The CDR3 extends over 14 amino acids. V lost 6 bases, J lost 3 bases, and 5 bases stayed unmatched. This chain's CDR3 is CSVWDRGGYNEQFF. The CDR3 DNA reads TGCAGCGTCTGGGACAGGGGTGGCTACAATGAGCAGTTCTTC.

This clonotype came up many times. The gene calls are TRBV25-1 and TRBJ1-1; tentatively, D is TRBD1 (5 bases). Germline CDR1 is MGHDK and CDR2 is SYGVNS. Trimming removed 3 bases at V and 2 bases at J, with 13 bases between. The CDR3 runs 15 residues. The CDR3 reads CASSDFGGGNTEAFF. The CDR3 DNA follows: TGTGCCAGCAGTGACTTCGGGGGGGGAAACACTGAAGCTTTCTTT. The full variable domain, in which reference TRBV25-1 and TRBJ1-1 provide the parts outside the CDR3, is EADIYQTPRYLVIGTGKKITLECSQTMGHDKMYWYQQDPGMELHLIHYSYGVNSTEKGDLSSESTVSRIRTEHFPLTLESARPSHTSQYLCASSDFGGGNTEAFFGQGTRLTVV.

The V gene is TRBV2, the J gene TRBJ1-5; TRBD1 aligns across 7 bases. This CDR3 region has 15 residues. Germline V gene data show CDR1 as SNHLY and CDR2 as FYNNEI. Germline trimming cut 4 bases from V and 4 bases from J; bases unmatched to any gene: 7. The CDR3 protein is CASSARDSLNQPQHF. CDR3 bases: TGTGCCAGCAGTGCGAGGGACAGCCTTAATCAGCCCCAGCATTTT. The complete variable domain, with remaining parts taken from reference TRBV2 and TRBJ1-5, reads EPEVTQTPSHQVTQMGQEVILRCVPISNHLYFYWYRQILGQKVEFLVSFYNNEISEKSEIFDDQFSVERPDGSNFTLKIRSTKLEDSAMYFCASSARDSLNQPQHFGDGTRLSIL.

This clonotype was seen only a few times. The rearrangement links TRBV5-4 to TRBJ2-5; 9 bases fit TRBD2. This CDR3 region has 15 residues. The V gene's germline CDR1 is SGHNT and CDR2 YYREEE (reference sequence). The junction had 4 bases not matched to a gene; V was cut back by 2 bases and J by 2 bases. The CDR3: CASSFSGSWQETQYF. CDR3 bases: TGTGCCAGCAGCTTTAGCGGGAGTTGGCAAGAGACCCAGTACTTC.

This clonotype was counted at least ten times. The rearrangement joins TRBV3-1 to TRBJ1-1; 7 positions agree with TRBD1. The V and J ends lost 3 bases and 8 bases, in that order; junction bases with no gene match: 12. The germline CDR1 and CDR2 sequences are LGHDT and YNNKEL (reference sequence). The CDR3 length is 15 residues. The CDR3: CASSHQSHGQAEAFF. The CDR3 region has the DNA TGTGCCAGCAGCCACCAGAGCCACGGACAGGCCGAAGCTTTCTTT.

This clonotype occurred many times. This chain connects TRBV29-1 to TRBJ2-5, with TRBD1 matching 8 bases. The CDR3 is 13 amino acids. CDR1 is SQVTM and CDR2 is ANQGSEA in the germline V gene. The ends lost 5 bases at V and 3 bases at J; junction bases unmatched: 5. The CDR3 region is CSVSEQGEETQYF. DNA for the CDR3: TGCAGCGTTTCTGAACAGGGGGAAGAGACCCAGTACTTC.

J is TRBJ2-1 and V is TRBV7-9, with D perhaps TRBD1 (5 bases). This CDR3 has 14 amino acids. Looked up from germline, CDR1 is SEHNR and CDR2 is FQNEAQ (reference sequence). V was shortened by 1 base and J by 2 bases, with 6 bases between the two germline ends. The CDR3 DNA sequence: TGTGCCAGCAGCTTAGACAGGACCTACAATGAGCAGTTCTTC. It encodes CASSLDRTYNEQFF.

This clonotype was found many times. For the CDR3, the DNA is TGTGCCAGCAGTGAGTCAGGCAAGGGCAATCAGCCCCAGCATTTT. Residues: CASSESGKGNQPQHF. The chain recombines TRBV25-1 with TRBJ1-5; D remains unclear. V was pared by 3 bases and J by 2 bases, with 11 bases between. The CDR3 loop spans 15 amino acids. In germline, CDR1 is MGHDK, CDR2 SYGVNS.

The chain recombines TRBV12-3 or TRBV12-4 with TRBJ2-1, with a weak D call TRBD2 (5 bases). The CDR3 totals 15 residues. The V end was cut by 2 bases, the J end by 7 bases, with 15 bases between. The CDR3 region is CASSLRRNVENEQFF. CDR3 DNA: TGTGCCAGCAGTTTAAGGAGGAATGTAGAGAATGAGCAGTTCTTC.

Many counts were recorded for this clonotype. The chain joins TRBV10-3 to TRBJ2-7; D possibly corresponds to TRBD2 (5 bases). This CDR3 contains 15 residues. Trimming took off 6 bases at V and 2 bases at J, with 17 bases between the two ends. CDR1 is ENHRY and CDR2 is SYGVKD in the germline V gene. The CDR3 nucleotides read TGTGCCATCAGGGAGCGAGGGTCCCTCACCTACGAGCAGTACTTC. Encoded protein: CAIRERGSLTYEQYF.

Ten or more counts support this clonotype. The chain employs TRBV6-5 and TRBJ2-7, with a tentative D call TRBD1 (6 bases). The CDR3 consists of 16 residues. Germline values: CDR1 MNHEY, CDR2 SVGAGI. Trimming removed 6 bases from V and 1 base from J, with 19 bases in between. CDR3 sequence reads: CASSLLPTGKSYEQYF. In nucleotides, the CDR3 is TGTGCCAGCAGCTTATTGCCTACAGGGAAGTCCTACGAGCAGTACTTC.

In the case of this clonotype: This may arise from a read error, as a much more abundant clone is one base away. The chain recombines TRBV7-9 with TRBJ2-2, with D unclear. Germline CDR1 reads SEHNR; CDR2 reads FQNEAQ (reference sequence). Trimming shortened V by 5 bases and J by 6 bases, and 10 bases separated the two germline ends. CDR3 size: 13 residues. The CDR3 region is CASSIRLAGELFF. For the CDR3, the DNA is TGTGCCAGCAGCATAAGGTTGGCCGGGGAGCTGTTTTTT.

This clonotype was detected ten times or more. V and J are TRBV12-3 or TRBV12-4 and TRBJ2-1; 8 bases map to TRBD2. V lost 6 bases and J lost 8; bases outside the gene matches: 12. CDR3 length: 15 amino acids. The CDR3 reads CASSLSGARADEQFF. In DNA, the CDR3 is TGTGCCAGCAGCCTTAGCGGGGCCCGGGCGGATGAGCAGTTCTTC.